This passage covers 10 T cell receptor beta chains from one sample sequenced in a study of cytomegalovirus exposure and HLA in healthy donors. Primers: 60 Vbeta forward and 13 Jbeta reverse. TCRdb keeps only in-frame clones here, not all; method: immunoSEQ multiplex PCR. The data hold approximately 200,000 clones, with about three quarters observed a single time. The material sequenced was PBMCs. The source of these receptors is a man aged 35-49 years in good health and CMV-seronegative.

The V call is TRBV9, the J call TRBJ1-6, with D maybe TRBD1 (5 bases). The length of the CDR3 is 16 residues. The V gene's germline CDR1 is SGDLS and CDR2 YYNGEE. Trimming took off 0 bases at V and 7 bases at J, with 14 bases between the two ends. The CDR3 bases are TGTGCCAGCAGCGTAGATTCCCTGACAGAAAATTCACCCCTCCACTTT. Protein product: CASSVDSLTENSPLHF.

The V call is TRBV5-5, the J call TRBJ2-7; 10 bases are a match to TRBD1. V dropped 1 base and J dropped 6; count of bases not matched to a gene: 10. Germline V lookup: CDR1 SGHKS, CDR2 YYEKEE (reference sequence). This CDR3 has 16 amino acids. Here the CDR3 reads CASSLFLGQGTSEQYF. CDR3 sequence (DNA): TGTGCCAGCAGCTTGTTTCTGGGACAGGGGACTTCCGAGCAGTACTTC.

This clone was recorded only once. The CDR3 region has the DNA TGTGCCAGCAGTGCGGGGACAGTCAAGAGGACCCGCTATAATTCACCCCTCCACTTT. This translates into CASSAGTVKRTRYNSPLHF. The rearrangement joins TRBV28 to TRBJ1-6; TRBD1 aligns across 7 bases. This CDR3 comprises 19 residues. V trimming: 5 bases; J trimming: 3 bases; junction bases outside the gene matches: 16. Germline CDR1 MDHEN, CDR2 SYDVKM.

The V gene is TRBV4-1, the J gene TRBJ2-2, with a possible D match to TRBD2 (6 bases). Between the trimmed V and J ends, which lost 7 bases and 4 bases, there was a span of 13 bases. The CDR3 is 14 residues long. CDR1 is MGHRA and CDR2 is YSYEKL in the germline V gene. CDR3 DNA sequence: TGCGCCAGCAACGGGAGAGGTAGCACCGGGGAGCTGTTTTTT. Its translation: CASNGRGSTGELFF.

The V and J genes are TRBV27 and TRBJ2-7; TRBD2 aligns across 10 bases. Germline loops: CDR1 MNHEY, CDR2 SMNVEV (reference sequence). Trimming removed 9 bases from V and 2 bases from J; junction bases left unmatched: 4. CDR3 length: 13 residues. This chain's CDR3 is CASSGGHPYEQYF. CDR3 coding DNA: TGTGCCAGTAGCGGGGGGCACCCCTACGAGCAGTACTTC.

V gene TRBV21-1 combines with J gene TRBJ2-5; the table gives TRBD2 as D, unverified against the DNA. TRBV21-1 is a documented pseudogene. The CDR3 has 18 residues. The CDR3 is CASSKALGLGGKGETQYF. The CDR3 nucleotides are TGTGCCAGCAGCAAAGCGCTTGGCCTGGGGGGGAAGGGGGAGACCCAGTACTTC.

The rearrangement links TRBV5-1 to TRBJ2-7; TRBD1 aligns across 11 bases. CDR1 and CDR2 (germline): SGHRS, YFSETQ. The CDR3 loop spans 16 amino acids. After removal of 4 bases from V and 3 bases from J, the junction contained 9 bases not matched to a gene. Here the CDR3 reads CASSPDPGTGGYEQYF. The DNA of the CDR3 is TGCGCCAGCAGCCCCGACCCCGGGACAGGGGGCTACGAGCAGTACTTC.

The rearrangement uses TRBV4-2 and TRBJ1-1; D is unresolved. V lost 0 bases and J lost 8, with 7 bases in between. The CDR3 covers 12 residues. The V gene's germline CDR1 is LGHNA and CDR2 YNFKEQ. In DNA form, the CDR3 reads TGTGCCAGCAGCCAAGATACAGCCGAAGCTTTCTTT. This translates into CASSQDTAEAFF.

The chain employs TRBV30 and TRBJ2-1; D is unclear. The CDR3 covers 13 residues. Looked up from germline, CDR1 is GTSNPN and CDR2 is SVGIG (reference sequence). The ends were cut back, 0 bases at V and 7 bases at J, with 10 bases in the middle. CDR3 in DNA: TGTGCCTGGAGTGTACAGTCGAAGAATGAGCAGTTCTTC. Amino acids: CAWSVQSKNEQFF. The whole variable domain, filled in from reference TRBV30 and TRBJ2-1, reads SQTIHQWPATLVQPVGSPLSLECTVEGTSNPNLYWYRQAAGRGLQLLFYSVGIGQISSEVPQNLSASRPQDRQFILSSKKLLLSDSGFYLCAWSVQSKNEQFFGPGTRLTVL.

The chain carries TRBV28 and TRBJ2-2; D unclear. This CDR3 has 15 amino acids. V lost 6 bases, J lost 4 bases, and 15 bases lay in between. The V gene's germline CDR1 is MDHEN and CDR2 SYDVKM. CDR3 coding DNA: TGTGCCAGCAGCTCTGGGTCTAGACTCACCGGGGAGCTGTTTTTT. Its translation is CASSSGSRLTGELFF.